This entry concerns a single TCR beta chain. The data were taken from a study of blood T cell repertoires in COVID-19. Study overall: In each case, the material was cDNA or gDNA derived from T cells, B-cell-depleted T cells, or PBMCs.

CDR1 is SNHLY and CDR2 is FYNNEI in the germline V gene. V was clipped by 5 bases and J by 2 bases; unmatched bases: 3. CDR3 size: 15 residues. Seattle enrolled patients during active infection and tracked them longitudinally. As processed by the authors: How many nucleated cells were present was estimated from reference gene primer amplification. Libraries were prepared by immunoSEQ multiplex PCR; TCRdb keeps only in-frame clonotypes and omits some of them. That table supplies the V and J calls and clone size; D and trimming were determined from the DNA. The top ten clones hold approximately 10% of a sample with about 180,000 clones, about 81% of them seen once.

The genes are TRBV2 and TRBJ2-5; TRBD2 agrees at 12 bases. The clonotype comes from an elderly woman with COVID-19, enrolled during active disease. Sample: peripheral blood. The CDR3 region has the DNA TGTGCCAGCAGTTCCCTAGCGGGGGGGCAAGAGACCCAGTACTTC. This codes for CASSSLAGGQETQYF.